Below, 28 T cell receptor beta chains from the same sample are listed, as sequenced in a study of control samples from healthy donors and cancer patients. Profiling relied on immunoSEQ multiplex PCR, and the TCRdb table lists in-frame clones only, not all of them. In the table there are 150,000 to 200,000 clones, around 93% of which are singletons. The sequenced material came from blood. Every receptor here comes from a woman aged 60-70 years in good health.

The chain's CDR3 is CASSHRGTGEKLFF. CDR3 DNA sequence: TGCGCCAGCAGCCACAGGGGGACGGGAGAAAAACTGTTTTTT. V gene TRBV4-3 combines with J gene TRBJ1-4; TRBD1 agrees at 7 bases. CDR1 and CDR2 from the germline V gene are LGHNA and YSLEER. This CDR3 region has 14 residues. V shed 3 bases, J shed 8 bases, and the junction held 6 bases outside the gene matches.

J is TRBJ2-5 and V is TRBV6-5, with D hard to call. Trimming removed 10 bases from V and 1 base from J, with 13 bases in between. CDR1 MNHEY and CDR2 SVGAGI come from the germline V gene. The CDR3 runs 13 residues. CDR3 nucleotides: TGTGCCATTAACAAGGTCCCCCAAGAGACCCAGTACTTC. Its translation is CAINKVPQETQYF.

This chain links TRBV5-4 with TRBJ1-2; TRBD1 matches 9 bases. The CDR3 consists of 14 residues. Per germline, CDR1 SGHNT and CDR2 YYREEE (reference sequence). The V segment lost 2 bases and the J segment 8 bases; nucleotides outside the gene matches: 7. CDR3 sequence: CASSLGDRVGGYTF. The DNA for the CDR3 is TGTGCCAGCAGCTTAGGGGACAGGGTGGGAGGCTACACCTTC.

This chain joins TRBV7-8 and TRBJ1-1, with unresolved D. This CDR3 is built from 12 residues. The germline gives CDR1 SGHVS, CDR2 FQNEAQ. V gave up 1 base and J gave up 6 bases, with 6 bases separating them. The CDR3 coding sequence is TGTGCCAGCAGCTTAGAGTTAGCTGAAGCTTTCTTT. Encoded protein: CASSLELAEAFF.

V usage is TRBV7-3 and J usage is TRBJ1-6; possibly TRBD1 for D (5 bases). This CDR3 is 15 amino acids long. V was cut by 2 bases and J by 5 bases, with 10 bases left in between. Germline assignment: CDR1 SGHTA and CDR2 FQGTGA. The CDR3 DNA follows: TGTGCCAGCAGCTTAGGGCAGGGCCATAATTCACCCCTCCACTTT. Translating it yields CASSLGQGHNSPLHF.

This chain uses TRBV2 with TRBJ2-1; no definite D call. The CDR3 is made up of 12 amino acids. The V gene's germline CDR1 is SNHLY and CDR2 FYNNEI. The germline V and J ends were trimmed by 8 bases and 7 bases, with 12 bases remaining between them. CDR3 residues: CASVRSANEQFF. The DNA for the CDR3 is TGTGCCAGCGTCCGGTCGGCGAATGAGCAGTTCTTC.

This chain uses TRBV7-2 with TRBJ2-3; 9 positions agree with TRBD2. V lost 1 base, J lost 2 bases, and 10 bases stayed unmatched. The CDR3 extends over 18 amino acids. Germline CDR1 reads SGHTA; CDR2 reads FQGNSA. The CDR3 region is CASSLENLAGANTDTQYF. The DNA of the CDR3 is TGTGCCAGCAGCTTAGAGAATTTAGCGGGGGCAAACACAGATACGCAGTATTTT. The entire variable domain, with the rest obtained from reference TRBV7-2 and TRBJ2-3, is as follows: GAGVSQSPSNKVTEKGKDVELRCDPISGHTALYWYRQSLGQGLEFLIYFQGNSAPDKSGLPSDRFSAERTGGSVSTLTIQRTQQEDSAVYLCASSLENLAGANTDTQYFGPGTRLTVL.

The chain links TRBV5-1 to TRBJ2-1; the match to TRBD2 covers 9 bases. Germline loops: CDR1 SGHRS, CDR2 YFSETQ. Losses at the gene ends were 4 bases for V and 4 bases for J; bases not matched to a gene: 9. This CDR3 region has 16 residues. For the CDR3, the DNA is TGCGCCAGCAGCCCGAACGCGGGGGGGCTTTACAATGAGCAGTTCTTC. It is translated as CASSPNAGGLYNEQFF.

The V call is TRBV7-9, the J call TRBJ2-7; TRBD2 agrees at 9 bases. Trimming at V came to 5 bases and at J to 6 bases, leaving 20 bases not matched to a gene. Germline CDR1 is SEHNR and CDR2 is FQNEAQ (reference sequence). CDR3 length equals 18 residues. The CDR3 spells CASSRLALAGGRFGEQYF. The CDR3 DNA sequence: TGTGCCAGCAGCCGTCTAGCTTTGGCGGGGGGGCGTTTCGGCGAGCAGTACTTC.

The V gene is TRBV7-8, the J gene TRBJ1-1; no clear D. V lost 1 base to trimming and J lost 1 base, with 4 bases between them. The CDR3 is 13 amino acids. Germline CDR1 and CDR2: SGHVS and FQNEAQ. The CDR3 here is CASSLGANTEAFF. CDR3 coding DNA: TGTGCCAGCAGCTTAGGAGCGAACACTGAAGCTTTCTTT.

The chain couples TRBV6-2 or TRBV6-3 to TRBJ1-1, with D maybe TRBD1 (6 bases). Germline-derived CDR1 and CDR2 are MNHEY and SVGEGT. The V gene lost 2 bases and the J gene lost 5 bases, with 21 bases spanning the gap. This CDR3 comprises 17 residues. In DNA, the CDR3 is TGTGCCAGCAGTTACCCGTCAGGGGAAGTCGCGCGGACTGAAGCTTTCTTT. This translates into CASSYPSGEVARTEAFF.

The chain is built from TRBV19 and TRBJ2-2; D unclear. V lost 1 base and J lost 4, with 10 bases in between. Germline loops: CDR1 LNHDA, CDR2 SQIVND (reference sequence). The length of the CDR3 is 15 residues. CDR3 amino acids: CASSIGGMTTGELFF. Written as DNA, the CDR3 is TGTGCCAGTAGTATAGGGGGAATGACCACCGGGGAGCTGTTTTTT. The full variable domain, with the rest looked up from reference TRBV19 and TRBJ2-2, is DGGITQSPKYLFRKEGQNVTLSCEQNLNHDAMYWYRQDPGQGLRLIYYSQIVNDFQKGDIAEGYSVSREKKESFPLTVTSAQKNPTAFYLCASSIGGMTTGELFFGEGSRLTVL.

This sequence joins TRBV19 and TRBJ1-5; TRBD1 is a possible D gene (6 bases). The germline V gene has CDR1 LNHDA and CDR2 SQIVND (reference sequence). Trimming shortened V by 6 bases and J by 0 bases, and 21 bases separated the two germline ends. The CDR3 sequence is 18 residues long. CDR3: CASRPPGHRPNSNQPQHF. CDR3 DNA: TGTGCCAGTAGACCACCGGGACATAGGCCGAATAGCAATCAGCCCCAGCATTTT. Combining the CDR3 with reference TRBV19 and TRBJ1-5 gives the whole variable domain DGGITQSPKYLFRKEGQNVTLSCEQNLNHDAMYWYRQDPGQGLRLIYYSQIVNDFQKGDIAEGYSVSREKKESFPLTVTSAQKNPTAFYLCASRPPGHRPNSNQPQHFGDGTRLSIL.

This chain uses TRBV18 with TRBJ2-1; TRBD2 matches at 7 bases. This CDR3 region has 15 residues. The V and J ends lost 1 base and 7 bases, in that order; junction bases with no gene match: 7. Germline assignment: CDR1 KGHSH and CDR2 LQKENI. This CDR3 reads CASSPRLGGSNEQFF. CDR3 bases: TGTGCCAGCTCACCACGACTCGGGGGGTCTAATGAGCAGTTCTTC.

The chain combines TRBV6-2 or TRBV6-3 with TRBJ2-7; D is unclear. The CDR3 has 14 amino acids. Trimming removed 0 bases at V and 9 bases at J, with 15 bases between. CDR1 and CDR2 from the germline V gene are MNHEY and SVGEGT. This CDR3 is CASSYSLHGLRQYF. CDR3 in DNA: TGTGCCAGCAGTTACTCGCTACATGGCCTGCGGCAGTACTTC.

This clone came up a few times. CDR3 in DNA: TGTGCCAGCAGTTACTTTGAAAAACTGTTTTTT. It specifies CASSYFEKLFF. V and J are TRBV6-2 or TRBV6-3 and TRBJ1-4; D is unresolved. Trimming pared 1 base from V and 7 bases from J, leaving 1 base between. This CDR3 is built from 11 residues. The germline V gene has CDR1 MNHEY and CDR2 SVGEGT.

The rearrangement joins TRBV4-3 to TRBJ1-2, with 8 bases matching TRBD1. The CDR3 extends over 16 amino acids. V lost 0 bases, J lost 8 bases, and 11 bases stayed unmatched. Germline assignment: CDR1 LGHNA and CDR2 YSLEER. The CDR3 nucleotides are TGCGCCAGCAGCCAAGACCGGGGACAGGACCCCCGGGGCTACACCTTC. This gives the protein CASSQDRGQDPRGYTF.

This chain joins TRBV4-2 and TRBJ1-1; D is ambiguous. CDR3 length equals 12 residues. V lost 0 bases and J 5 bases, leaving 4 bases between the germline ends. Germline-derived CDR1 and CDR2 are LGHNA and YNFKEQ. CDR3 coding DNA: TGTGCCAGCAGCCAAGATGAGACTGAAGCTTTCTTT. Encoded protein: CASSQDETEAFF.

This chain uses TRBV9 with TRBJ1-5; D remains unclear. This CDR3 has 15 residues. Trimming left V 4 bases short and J 0 bases short, with 11 bases between. CDR1 SGDLS and CDR2 YYNGEE come from the germline V gene. CDR3 in DNA: TGTGCCAGCAGCACGGACGGGTATAGCAATCAGCCCCAGCATTTT. The encoded protein is CASSTDGYSNQPQHF.

This clone appeared a single time. For the CDR3, the DNA is TGCGCCAGCAGTGATGATACAGGGTCCCTCTCGGAGCCAGGACTAGCTTTCTTT. Its translation is CASSDDTGSLSEPGLAFF. The chain combines TRBV10-1 with TRBJ1-1; the D gene is possibly TRBD1 (6 bases). This CDR3 region has 18 residues. Deletions cut 3 bases from V and 10 bases from J, with 30 bases between. CDR1 and CDR2 (germline): WNHNN, SYGVQD (reference sequence).

The chain uses TRBV2 and TRBJ1-2; 11 positions agree with TRBD1. Germline trimming cut 8 bases from V and 6 bases from J; bases unmatched to any gene: 5. Per germline, CDR1 SNHLY and CDR2 FYNNEI. The CDR3 spans 13 residues. CDR3 nucleotide sequence: TGTGCCAGCCGGACAGGGGGCGATCATGGCTACACCTTC. It encodes CASRTGGDHGYTF.

The chain carries TRBV5-6 and TRBJ1-4, with 7 positions matching TRBD1. CDR1 is SGHDT, CDR2 YYEEEE, per germline. This CDR3 is built from 15 residues. V lost 0 bases, J lost 7 bases, and 6 bases stayed unmatched. Written as DNA, the CDR3 is TGTGCCAGCAGCTTGGCCTCACAGGGGTTTGAAAAACTGTTTTTT. Residues: CASSLASQGFEKLFF.

This chain uses TRBV6-6 with TRBJ2-7; a weak D match, TRBD1 (6 bases). This CDR3 spans 15 amino acids. CDR1 is MNHNY and CDR2 is SVGAGI in the germline V gene (reference sequence). Trimming cost V 5 bases and J 3 bases, with 17 bases left between them. This chain's CDR3 is CASSPRRQVGYEQYF. CDR3 nucleotides: TGTGCCAGCAGTCCGCGAAGACAGGTGGGCTACGAGCAGTACTTC.

The V call is TRBV11-3, the J call TRBJ2-1; TRBD1 aligns across 12 bases. Unmatched junction bases numbered 7, after V lost 6 bases and J lost 7 bases. The CDR3 is 15 residues long. From germline, CDR1 is SGHNT and CDR2 YENEEA. CDR3 nucleotide sequence: TGTGCCAGCAGTCCCGGGACAGGGGGCCCTAATGAGCAGTTCTTC. Amino acids: CASSPGTGGPNEQFF.

This chain joins TRBV2 and TRBJ2-5; no firm D call. The CDR3 sequence is 12 residues long. V was clipped by 5 bases and J by 6 bases, with 10 bases between them. Germline CDR1 SNHLY, CDR2 FYNNEI. CDR3 coding DNA: TGTGCCAGCAGTATCCTCACGCAGACCCAGTACTTC. Translated: CASSILTQTQYF.

The V gene is TRBV19, the J gene TRBJ2-7; weak D call: TRBD2 (5 bases). Trimming pared 3 bases from V and 7 bases from J, leaving 16 bases between. Per germline, CDR1 LNHDA and CDR2 SQIVND (reference sequence). The CDR3 contains 14 residues. CDR3 coding DNA: TGTGCCAGTAGTATTTCGACCAGCACGGGGGAGCAGTACTTC. Its protein product is CASSISTSTGEQYF.

This clone was seen a single time. The rearrangement links TRBV7-2 to TRBJ2-5, with D perhaps given as TRBD1 or TRBD2 (5 bases each). This CDR3 is built from 17 residues. CDR1 SGHTA and CDR2 FQGNSA come from the germline V gene. Trimming removed 1 base at V and 5 bases at J, with 20 bases between. The CDR3 protein is CASSLVEPRGPMETQYF. The CDR3 region has the DNA TGTGCCAGCAGCTTAGTCGAACCAAGGGGACCAATGGAGACCCAGTACTTC.

The CDR3 sequence: CASSLAESPLHF. CDR3 nucleotides: TGTGCCAGCAGCTTAGCGGAATCACCCCTCCACTTT. This rearrangement joins TRBV7-2 to TRBJ1-6; D ambiguous. This CDR3 has 12 residues. V was shortened by 0 bases and J by 10 bases, with 4 bases between the two germline ends. Germline V gene data show CDR1 as SGHTA and CDR2 as FQGNSA.